This T cell receptor (beta chain) was recorded in a study of shared clonotypes between healthy human individuals (dated by TCRdb to about 2020). Notes on the research overall: The cohort comprised two women and a few men aged 18 to 49 years. To increase sequencing depth and limit assay-specific biases, TCR repertoire library preparation and sequencing were carried out by different laboratories using diverse techniques. Blood TCR repertoires of about 5 healthy adults were deeply sequenced to estimate repertoire size and the extent of clonotype sharing between individuals. For each donor, CD4 naive and CD4 memory were each run on three plates, CD8 naive on two plates, and CD8 memory on one plate. Each donor's leukapheresis produced roughly between roughly 0.85 and 10 billion PBMCs.

From the germline V gene, CDR1 is KGHSH and CDR2 is LQKENI. The CDR3, from cysteine to phenylalanine, totals 15 residues. Of the read, only the CDR3 DNA is kept; its 45 bases are in frame from base 1. Cut back by 6 bases and 0 bases, the V and J ends lie 15 bases apart. The donors were healthy, HIV-negative adults who had no recently reported acute infections or vaccinations. Every donor was a Caucasian adult living in Nashville, Tennessee, USA. Magnetic negative selection was used to enrich CD4+ T cells, after which naive cells were positively selected on CD45RA and the negative fraction became the memory subset. After blood collection by leukapheresis, PBMCs were isolated using Ficoll-Histopaque density gradient centrifugation and then cryopreserved in the vapor phase of liquid nitrogen. Purity and quantity of every magnetically sorted T cell population were checked by analytical flow cytometry. Each sorted fraction had its genomic DNA isolated and then quantified by UV absorbance on a Nanodrop 2000c.

Using the deep immunoSEQ assay, multiplex PCR amplified TCR CDR3 regions from genomic DNA. Extracted genomic DNA from each cell subset was distributed evenly across all wells of several immunoSEQ 96-well plates, and each plate was treated as a replicate. Each replicate PCR for sorted subsets received about 220 ng genomic DNA, equal to tens of thousands of T cell genomes. Purified libraries were measured with a Qubit 3.0 fluorometer, size-checked on a Bioanalyzer 2100, and measured again with the KAPA Library Quantification kit. Every immunoSEQ 96-well plate was sequenced on a separate single-read 150-cycle Illumina NextSeq 550 flow cell. Regarding the original processing steps: Because only junctional sequences without quality scores were contained in the immunoSEQ output, filtering matching that applied to full-length reads could not be performed. Sequences were annotated with PyIR, a Python wrapper for IgBLAST v1.9, and V/J genes and CDR3 were assigned using IMGT germline references. Any read was removed if the V/J assignment was weak (E-value above 1e-6), the CDR3 was missing, or the read contained stop codons, out-of-frame junctions, or ambiguous translated residues. V3J clonotypes were defined as sequences sharing an identical inferred V gene, J gene, and CDR3 amino acid sequence. Percentage overlap between repertoires was calculated by dividing the number of shared unique clonotypes by the size of the smaller repertoire. Richness of each repertoire was evaluated using RTK rarefaction, the Chao1 estimator, and Recon v2.1 estimates of unobserved clonotypes. Generation probabilities for all TCRbeta clonotypes obtained by the gDNA method from a few donors were computed using OLGA. Imported from immuneACCESS, the table was reduced by TCRdb to in-frame sequences with V and J called. These copies leave out some clones; in studies compared against another copy, an unresolved V gene accounts for under half, and the cause of the remainder is not known. Clone size and the V and J calls come from that table; the DNA yielded D and trimming. The sample contains 950,000 to 1,300,000 clones, approximately 72% of them found a single time. The top ten clones comprise around 1.5% of the sample.

A note on this clone: The antigen it recognizes is unknown. Base quality data are lacking; no much larger clone is found one base away.

Findings and caveats that apply to the study as a whole: Sampling was restricted to blood, and TCR repertoires in tissues likely differ from the TCR repertoires found in blood. The small number of donors limited the genetic and exposure-history diversity represented. About 4.5% of naive CD4, more than 3% of naive CD8, approximately 2.2% of memory CD4, and about 0.4% of memory CD8 clonotypes were shared across a few donors. Higher generation probabilities were observed for clonotypes shared by all four sorted-subset donors than for non-shared clonotypes. Naive subsets generally had larger estimated clonotype richness than memory subsets did. Even with the large sequencing depth, rarefaction of the sorted-subset datasets indicated that sequencing was incomplete. Pairwise subsampling indicated that sequencing depth was expected to affect the degree of clonotype sharing among donors.

The clonotype originates from a man between 18 and 35 years old in good health. This receptor chain uses TRBV18 and TRBJ2-7; tentative D gene TRBD1, with 6 bases matching. Sequencing was carried out using memory CD4+ T cells sorted from blood. The cell subset or site label, read with the paper, signifies: CD45RA-negative fraction. The nucleotide sequence is given as TGTGCCAGCTCGTCTGGGACAAGTAGCTCCTACGAGCAGTACTTC. It encodes CASSSGTSSSYEQYF.